This TCR beta chain was identified during a study of PD-L1 blockade in urothelial cancer. Study at large: Patients started atezolizumab around 2014, 1,200 mg intravenously every 3 weeks.

As to this clone: The antigen remains unidentified.

Patients' cancers were locally advanced or metastatic urothelial carcinomas. Between the trimmed V and J ends, which lost 2 bases and 5 bases, there was a span of 12 bases. The germline V gene has CDR1 SNHLY and CDR2 FYNNEI. The CDR3 runs to 14 residues. TCRdb's copy holds only in-frame clones and misses some; the assay was immunoSEQ multiplex PCR. The sample yields tens of thousands of clones, approximately 82% seen once. Study outcomes and limitations: Prediction of better survival came from below-median pretreatment blood TCR clonality.

The receptor's source is an older man with urothelial cancer. This specimen consisted of PBMCs, obtained around atezolizumab (anti-PD-L1) treatment. J is TRBJ2-5 and V is TRBV2; D might be TRBD2 (6 bases). This CDR3 reads CASSENWGGETQYF. Here the CDR3 DNA reads TGTGCCAGCAGTGAAAATTGGGGAGGTGAGACCCAGTACTTC.